This is a list of T cell receptor beta chains from one sample in a study of blood T cells in healthy people across ages. TCRdb re-called the 5' RACE reads with MiXCR, one entry per CDR3 protein. The sample carries some 730,000 distinct CDR3 sequences, about 24% recorded once. The sequenced sample was blood. Receptors originate from a man in his sixties or seventies in good health. Each CDR3 is given with its conserved first and last residue. Each record gives: J gene, clone size, V gene, D gene, CDR3 length, CDR3 protein, CDR3 DNA. The D gene is left open where the match is weak. Size tells how often a clone was seen (once, few, many) or the class of an expanded clone, and some rows leave it out.

>TRBJ1-6|NA|TRBV9|NA|14
CASSVGQGRYPLHF
TGTGCCAGCAGCGTAGGGCAGGGTCGGTATCCCCTCCACTTT
>TRBJ2-3|NA|TRBV12-3/TRBV12-4|TRBD2|14
CASVLAEGTDTQYF
TGTGCCAGCGTTCTAGCGGAGGGCACAGATACGCAGTATTTT
>TRBJ1-2|few|TRBV27|NA|15
CASSLHLSRGGGYTF
TGTGCCAGCAGTCTCCATTTGTCTCGAGGGGGTGGCTACACCTTC
>TRBJ1-5|few|TRBV7-9|NA|12
CASGGWNQPQHF
TGTGCCAGCGGGGGGTGGAATCAGCCCCAGCATTTT
>TRBJ1-4|NA|TRBV3-1|NA|15
CASSLYGGTNEKLFF
TGTGCCAGCAGCCTCTACGGGGGAACTAATGAAAAACTGTTTTTT
>TRBJ1-1|NA|TRBV18|TRBD1|15
CASSPRGTGNTEAFF
TGTGCCAGCTCACCCAGGGGGACTGGGAACACTGAAGCTTTCTTT
>TRBJ1-4|NA|TRBV28|NA|12
CASTQTNEKLFF
TGTGCCAGCACACAGACTAATGAAAAACTGTTTTTT
>TRBJ2-5|NA|TRBV24-1|TRBD2|16
CATSDPTSGGQETQYF
TGTGCCACCAGTGATCCCACTAGCGGGGGACAAGAGACCCAGTACTTC
>TRBJ2-3|NA|TRBV20-1|NA|17
CSARGISRGQSTDTQYF
TGCAGTGCTAGGGGGATTTCCCGAGGACAGAGCACAGATACGCAGTATTTT
>TRBJ2-3|many|TRBV9|NA|15
CASSVGGVSTDTQYF
TGTGCCAGCAGCGTTGGCGGGGTTAGCACAGATACGCAGTATTTT
>TRBJ2-3|NA|TRBV5-1|TRBD2|15
CASSSSGDLTDTQYF
TGCGCCAGCAGCTCTAGCGGAGACCTCACAGATACGCAGTATTTT
>TRBJ2-3|few|TRBV5-1|TRBD2|15
CASSLTASGTDTQYF
TGCGCCAGCAGCTTAACGGCTAGCGGAACAGATACGCAGTATTTT
>TRBJ2-7|few|TRBV10-3|NA|15
CAISGGEASSYEQYF
TGTGCCATCAGTGGAGGCGAGGCGAGCTCCTACGAGCAGTACTTC
>TRBJ2-7|NA|TRBV5-5|NA|14
CASSLMVVSDEQYF
TGTGCCAGCAGCTTGATGGTGGTTAGCGACGAGCAGTACTTC
>TRBJ2-7|few|TRBV5-7|TRBD1|14
CASSPWTGWYEQYF
TGTGCCAGCAGCCCCTGGACAGGCTGGTACGAGCAGTACTTC
>TRBJ2-1|NA|TRBV7-8|TRBD2|16
CASSPRQRAGVYEQFF
TGTGCCAGCAGCCCCCGGCAGCGAGCGGGGGTGTATGAGCAGTTCTTC
>TRBJ2-7|NA|TRBV27|NA|12
CASSSPNYEQYF
TGTGCCAGCAGTTCACCGAACTACGAGCAGTACTTC
>TRBJ2-1|many|TRBV5-6|TRBD2|19
CASSFRLAETYKLHNEQFF
TGTGCCAGCAGCTTCCGACTAGCGGAGACCTACAAGCTTCACAATGAGCAGTTCTTC
>TRBJ1-5|few|TRBV20-1|TRBD1|13
CSAKAGGGQPQHF
TGCAGTGCTAAAGCAGGGGGTGGTCAGCCCCAGCATTTT
>TRBJ1-1|NA|TRBV5-6|NA|13
CASRSGGPTEAFF
TGTGCCAGCAGATCGGGGGGGCCCACTGAAGCCTTCTTT
>TRBJ1-4|many|TRBV6-2/TRBV6-3|NA|12
CASSTVPARLFF
TGTGCCAGCAGTACGGTTCCGGCAAGACTGTTTTTT
>TRBJ2-5|few|TRBV9|NA|15
CASSPRTARGETQYF
TGTGCCAGCAGCCCCCGGACAGCACGAGGAGAGACCCAGTACTTC